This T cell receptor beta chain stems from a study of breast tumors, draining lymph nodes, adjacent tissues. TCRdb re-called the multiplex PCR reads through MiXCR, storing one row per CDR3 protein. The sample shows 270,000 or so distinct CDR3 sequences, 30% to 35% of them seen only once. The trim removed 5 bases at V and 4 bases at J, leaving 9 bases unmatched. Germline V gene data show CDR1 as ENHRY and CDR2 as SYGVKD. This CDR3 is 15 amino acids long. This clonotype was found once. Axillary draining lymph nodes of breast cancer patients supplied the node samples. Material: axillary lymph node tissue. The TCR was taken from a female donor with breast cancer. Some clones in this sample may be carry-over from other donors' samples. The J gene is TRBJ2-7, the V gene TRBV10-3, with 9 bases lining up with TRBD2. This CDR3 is CAISFTGTSSYEQYF. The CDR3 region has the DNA TGTGCCATCAGTTTCACCGGGACTAGCAGTTACGAGCAGTACTTC.